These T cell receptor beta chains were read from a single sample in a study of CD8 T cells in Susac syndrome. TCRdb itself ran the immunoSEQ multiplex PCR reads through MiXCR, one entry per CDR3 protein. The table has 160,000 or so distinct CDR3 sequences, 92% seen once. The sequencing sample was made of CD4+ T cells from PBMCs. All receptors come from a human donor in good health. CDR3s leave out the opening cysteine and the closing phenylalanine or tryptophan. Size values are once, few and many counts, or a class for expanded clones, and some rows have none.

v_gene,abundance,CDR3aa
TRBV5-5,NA,ASSLDWGGSVNTEAF
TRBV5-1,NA,ASSPGTSSSRTGELF
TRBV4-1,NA,ASSLSGQGDEQF
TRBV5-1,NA,ASSFEGSEQF
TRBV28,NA,ASSSGLVSTY
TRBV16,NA,ASSQSRQGPQETQY
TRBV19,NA,ASSLTTGGNTGELF
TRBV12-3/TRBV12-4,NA,ASSFGTGSGAF
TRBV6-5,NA,ASSYGLNYGYT
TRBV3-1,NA,ASSQVVTGELF
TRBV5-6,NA,ASSFFSSGNTIY
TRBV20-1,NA,SARGRSQGGDTQY
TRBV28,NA,ASRPGERSEQF
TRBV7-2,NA,ASSHDASYEQY
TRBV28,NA,ASRVLAEAF
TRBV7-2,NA,ASSYNRDGYT
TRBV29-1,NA,SVLTGRTEAF
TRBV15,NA,ATSRDGGSYEQY
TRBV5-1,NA,ASFEGQGGTEVF
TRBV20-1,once,SARERGGFSNQPQH
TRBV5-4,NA,ASSRGLAGNEGNNEQF
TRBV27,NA,ASSFLSAGKETQY
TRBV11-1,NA,ASSGRTSIYEQY
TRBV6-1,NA,ASRSELGDTQY
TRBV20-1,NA,SARDPYSAPSYEQY
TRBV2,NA,ASSVGPAGYT
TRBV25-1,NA,ASSERGGHSTDTQY
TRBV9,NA,ASSITAASVEKLF
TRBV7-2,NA,ASSTRDGSYGYT
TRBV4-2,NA,ASSQDNGYLYEQY
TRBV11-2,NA,ASSLAGGGTEAF
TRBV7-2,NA,ASNSWGTNTEAF
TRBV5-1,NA,ASSFVTISETQY
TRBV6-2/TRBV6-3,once,ASSDTPTATEAF
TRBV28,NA,ASRLLTEAF
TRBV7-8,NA,ASSPKGTDTQY
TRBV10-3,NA,AISPIVNTEAF
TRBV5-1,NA,ASSMDSNTGELF
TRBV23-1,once,ASSLRTDMNTEAF
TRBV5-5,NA,ASSFDWNTEAF
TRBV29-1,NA,SVGQGGGPRETQY
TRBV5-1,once,ASSLVGDPRWNEQF
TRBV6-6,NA,ASSYGGGETQY
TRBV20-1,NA,SARGGSGDNEQF
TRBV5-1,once,ASSLLPQGASGETQY
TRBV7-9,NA,ASSFRLRDRPTDTQY
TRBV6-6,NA,ASSYAQKSYEQY
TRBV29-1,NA,SVQRAGGGYNEQF
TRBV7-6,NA,ASAGVYNEQF
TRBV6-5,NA,ASSYGQNSPLH
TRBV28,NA,ASSLYGRGPDTQY
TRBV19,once,ASSPQAGGELF
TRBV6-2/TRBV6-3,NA,ASSLRGGEAF
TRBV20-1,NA,SAAGTSALF
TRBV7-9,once,ASSLGTSKNIQY